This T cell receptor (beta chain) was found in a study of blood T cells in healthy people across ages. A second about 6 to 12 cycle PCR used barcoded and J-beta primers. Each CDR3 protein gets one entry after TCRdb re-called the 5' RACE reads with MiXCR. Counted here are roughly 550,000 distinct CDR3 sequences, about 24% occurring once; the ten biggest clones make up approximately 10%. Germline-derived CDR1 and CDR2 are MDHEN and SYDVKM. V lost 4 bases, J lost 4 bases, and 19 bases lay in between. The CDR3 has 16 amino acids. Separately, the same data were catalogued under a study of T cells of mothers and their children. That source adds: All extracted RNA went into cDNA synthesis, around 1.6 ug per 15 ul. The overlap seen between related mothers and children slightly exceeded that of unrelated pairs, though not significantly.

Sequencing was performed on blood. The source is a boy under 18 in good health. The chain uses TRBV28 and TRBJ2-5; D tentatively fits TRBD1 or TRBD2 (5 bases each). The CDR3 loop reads CASSSHGDRSRETQYF. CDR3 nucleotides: TGTGCCAGCAGTTCCCACGGGGACCGCTCTAGAGAGACCCAGTACTTC.